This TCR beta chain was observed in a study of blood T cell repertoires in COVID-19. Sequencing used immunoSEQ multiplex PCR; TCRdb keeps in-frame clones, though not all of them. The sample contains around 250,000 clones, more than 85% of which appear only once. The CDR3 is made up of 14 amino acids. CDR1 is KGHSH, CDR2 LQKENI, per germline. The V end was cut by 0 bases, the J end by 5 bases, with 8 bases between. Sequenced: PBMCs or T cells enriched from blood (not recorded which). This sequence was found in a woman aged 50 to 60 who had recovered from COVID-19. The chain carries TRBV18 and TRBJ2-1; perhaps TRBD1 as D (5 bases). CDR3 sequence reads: CASSPPVGDNEQFF. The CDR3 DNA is TGTGCCAGCTCACCACCAGTAGGGGACAATGAGCAGTTCTTC.